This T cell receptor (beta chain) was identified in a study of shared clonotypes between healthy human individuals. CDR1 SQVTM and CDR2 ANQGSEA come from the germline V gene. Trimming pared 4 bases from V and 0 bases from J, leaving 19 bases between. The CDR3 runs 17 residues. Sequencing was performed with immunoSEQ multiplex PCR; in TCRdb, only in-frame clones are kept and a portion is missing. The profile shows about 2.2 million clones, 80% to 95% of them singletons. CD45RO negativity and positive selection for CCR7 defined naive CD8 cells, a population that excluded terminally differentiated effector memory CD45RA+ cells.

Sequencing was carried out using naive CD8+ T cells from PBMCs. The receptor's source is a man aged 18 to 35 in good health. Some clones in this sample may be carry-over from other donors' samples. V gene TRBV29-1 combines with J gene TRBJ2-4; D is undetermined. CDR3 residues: CSVVLLDATLAKNIQYF. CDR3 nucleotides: TGCAGCGTTGTTCTCTTGGACGCAACGCTAGCCAAAAACATTCAGTACTTC.